The 12 T cell receptor beta chains presented below share a single source sample, sequenced in a study of T cell responses to AZD1222 COVID-19 vaccine. Sequencing used immunoSEQ multiplex PCR; TCRdb keeps in-frame clones, though not all of them. This table holds 200,000 or so clones, approximately 91% found once. The starting material was peripheral blood, obtained on day 0 of AZD1222 vaccination. These receptors were obtained from an adult in good health.

The chain couples TRBV19 to TRBJ2-4, with D perhaps being TRBD1 or TRBD2 (5 bases each). The CDR3 sequence is 16 residues long. Between the trimmed V and J ends, which lost 3 bases and 0 bases, there was a span of 12 bases. In germline, CDR1 is LNHDA, CDR2 SQIVND (reference sequence). In DNA, the CDR3 is TGTGCCAGTAGTATGGGGGTAACCCTAGCCAAAAACATTCAGTACTTC. Translated, it gives CASSMGVTLAKNIQYF.

V is TRBV5-4 and J is TRBJ2-7; D call uncertain. V lost 4 bases and J lost 1, with 12 bases in between. CDR3 length: 14 amino acids. Germline CDR1 SGHNT, CDR2 YYREEE (reference sequence). For the CDR3, the DNA is TGTGCCAGCAGCGAATCCGACGCTTCCTACGAGCAGTACTTC. This sequence encodes CASSESDASYEQYF.

The DNA for the CDR3 is TGTGCCAGCAGCACTACGGACAGGGGGAACACTGAAGCTTTCTTT. This gives the protein CASSTTDRGNTEAFF. The chain couples TRBV5-4 to TRBJ1-1, with 9 bases fitting TRBD1. V shed 4 bases and J 1 base; nucleotides not matched to a gene: 5. The CDR3 runs 15 residues. Germline assignment: CDR1 SGHNT and CDR2 YYREEE (reference sequence).

The sample holds many counts of this clone. This rearrangement joins TRBV5-4 to TRBJ1-5; 8 bases match TRBD1. The CDR3 has 17 amino acids. Trimming removed 4 bases from V and 0 bases from J; junction bases left unmatched: 9. Germline lookup yields CDR1 SGHNT and CDR2 YYREEE (reference sequence). For the CDR3, the DNA is TGTGCCAGCAGCGATACAGGCAGGGGGCCTAGCAATCAGCCCCAGCATTTT. It codes for CASSDTGRGPSNQPQHF.

This clone was seen a single time. The chain links TRBV7-2 to TRBJ1-1, with no clear D. Germline V gives CDR1 SGHTA, CDR2 FQGNSA. The CDR3 is made up of 13 amino acids. V was cut by 1 base and J by 5 bases, with 8 bases left in between. The CDR3 nucleotides read TGTGCCAGCAGCTTAGAGACCCGGACTGAAGCTTTCTTT. Translating it yields CASSLETRTEAFF.

V and J are TRBV5-6 and TRBJ2-1, with 9 bases identical to TRBD2. J lost 3 bases, V lost 1 base, and 11 bases had no gene match. The CDR3 spans 18 residues. Germline V gene data show CDR1 as SGHDT and CDR2 as YYEEEE. DNA for the CDR3: TGTGCCAGCAGCTTGACGCGGGGGGGCCTTAGAATCTACAATGAGCAGTTCTTC. Its translation: CASSLTRGGLRIYNEQFF.

The chain has TRBV6-5 and TRBJ2-2; possibly TRBD2 for D (6 bases). The germline gives CDR1 MNHEY, CDR2 SVGAGI. CDR3 length equals 15 residues. V was cut by 0 bases and J by 6 bases, with 11 bases left in between. This CDR3 is CASSYSYPGAGELFF. DNA for the CDR3: TGTGCCAGCAGTTACTCTTATCCGGGGGCCGGGGAGCTGTTTTTT.

This clone was counted a single time. The chain couples TRBV6-5 to TRBJ2-6, with D possibly being TRBD2 (6 bases). Germline V lookup: CDR1 MNHEY, CDR2 SVGAGI. V lost 6 bases and J lost 7, with 10 bases in between. The CDR3 loop spans 13 amino acids. This CDR3 reads CASREAGANVLTF. CDR3 in DNA: TGTGCCAGCAGGGAGGCGGGAGCCAACGTCCTGACTTTC.

The chain combines TRBV5-8 with TRBJ2-2; D unclear. Germline CDR1 reads SGHTS; CDR2 reads YDEGEE. CDR3 length equals 14 residues. Deletions cut 2 bases from V and 4 bases from J, with 9 bases between. In DNA, the CDR3 is TGTGCCAGCAGCTTTGTGGCGGTCACCGGGGAGCTGTTTTTT. Translated, it gives CASSFVAVTGELFF. The entire variable domain, with the rest obtained from reference TRBV5-8 and TRBJ2-2, is as follows: EAGVTQSPTHLIKTRGQQATLRCSPISGHTSVYWYQQALGLGLQFLLWYDEGEERNRGNFPPRFSGRQFPNYSSELNVNALELEDSALYLCASSFVAVTGELFFGEGSRLTVL.

The rearrangement uses TRBV15 and TRBJ1-2; D might be TRBD1 (5 bases). The CDR3 consists of 11 residues. V was cut by 8 bases and J by 12 bases, with 16 bases left in between. Germline-derived CDR1 and CDR2 are LNHNV and YYDKDF (reference sequence). CDR3 sequence: CATGDQGTHTF. DNA of the CDR3: TGTGCCACCGGCGACCAAGGGACCCACACCTTC.

The chain uses TRBV19 and TRBJ1-1; the D gene is possibly TRBD1 (5 bases). Trimming removed 1 base from V and 5 bases from J, with 8 bases in between. Looked up from germline, CDR1 is LNHDA and CDR2 is SQIVND (reference sequence). The CDR3 contains 13 residues. CDR3 in DNA: TGTGCCAGTAGTATAGCGGGGGGAACTGAAGCTTTCTTT. Amino acid sequence: CASSIAGGTEAFF. The full variable domain, rest sourced from reference TRBV19 and TRBJ1-1, is DGGITQSPKYLFRKEGQNVTLSCEQNLNHDAMYWYRQDPGQGLRLIYYSQIVNDFQKGDIAEGYSVSREKKESFPLTVTSAQKNPTAFYLCASSIAGGTEAFFGQGTRLTVV.

There are a few counts of this clone. This chain joins TRBV4-1 and TRBJ1-6, with 10 bases identical to TRBD1. This CDR3 is built from 18 residues. V was pared by 3 bases and J by 5 bases, with 10 bases of the junction left unmatched. Germline CDR1 reads MGHRA; CDR2 reads YSYEKL. The CDR3, as DNA: TGCGCCAGCAGCCACGCAAACCACGACAGGGGGCATAATTCACCCCTCCACTTT. Amino acids: CASSHANHDRGHNSPLHF.